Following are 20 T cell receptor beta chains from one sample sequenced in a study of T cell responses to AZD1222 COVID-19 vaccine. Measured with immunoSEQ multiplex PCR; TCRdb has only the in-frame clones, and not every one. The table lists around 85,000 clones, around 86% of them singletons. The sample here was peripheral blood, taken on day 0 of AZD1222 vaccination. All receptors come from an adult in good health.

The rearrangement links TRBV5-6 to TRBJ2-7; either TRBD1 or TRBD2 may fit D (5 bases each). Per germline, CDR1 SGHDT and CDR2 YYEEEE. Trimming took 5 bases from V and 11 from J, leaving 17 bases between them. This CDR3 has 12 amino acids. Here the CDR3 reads CASRGDHKLEYF. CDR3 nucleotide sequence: TGTGCCAGCAGGGGGGACCATAAGCTCGAGTACTTC.

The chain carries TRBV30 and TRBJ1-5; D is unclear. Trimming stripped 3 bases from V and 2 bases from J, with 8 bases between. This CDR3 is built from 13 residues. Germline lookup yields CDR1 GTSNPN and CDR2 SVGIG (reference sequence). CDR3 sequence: CAWSALGNQPQHF. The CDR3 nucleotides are TGTGCCTGGAGCGCCCTTGGCAATCAGCCCCAGCATTTT.

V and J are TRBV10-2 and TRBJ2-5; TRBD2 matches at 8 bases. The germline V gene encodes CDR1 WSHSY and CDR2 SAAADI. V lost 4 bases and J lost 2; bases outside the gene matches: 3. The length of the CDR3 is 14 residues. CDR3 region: CASSVLAGQETQYF. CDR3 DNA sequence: TGCGCCAGCAGTGTTCTAGCGGGTCAAGAGACCCAGTACTTC.

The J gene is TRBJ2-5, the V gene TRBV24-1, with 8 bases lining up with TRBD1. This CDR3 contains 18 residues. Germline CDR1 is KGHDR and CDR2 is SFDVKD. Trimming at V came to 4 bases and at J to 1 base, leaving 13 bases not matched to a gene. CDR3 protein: CATSDVISSTGGQETQYF. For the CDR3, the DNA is TGTGCCACCAGTGACGTGATTTCATCTACAGGGGGCCAAGAGACCCAGTACTTC.

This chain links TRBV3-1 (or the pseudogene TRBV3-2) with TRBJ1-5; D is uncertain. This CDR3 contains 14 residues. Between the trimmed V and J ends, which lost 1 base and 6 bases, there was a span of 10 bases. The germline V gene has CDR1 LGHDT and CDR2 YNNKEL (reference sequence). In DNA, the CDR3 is TGTGCCAGCAGCCAAGGTGGGATGAGTCAGCCCCAGCATTTT. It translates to CASSQGGMSQPQHF.

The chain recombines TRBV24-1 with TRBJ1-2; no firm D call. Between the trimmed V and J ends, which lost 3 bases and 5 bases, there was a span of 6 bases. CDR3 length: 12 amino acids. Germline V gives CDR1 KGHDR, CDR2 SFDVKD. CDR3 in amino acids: CATSDISYGYTF. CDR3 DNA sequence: TGTGCCACCAGTGATATATCTTATGGCTACACCTTC.

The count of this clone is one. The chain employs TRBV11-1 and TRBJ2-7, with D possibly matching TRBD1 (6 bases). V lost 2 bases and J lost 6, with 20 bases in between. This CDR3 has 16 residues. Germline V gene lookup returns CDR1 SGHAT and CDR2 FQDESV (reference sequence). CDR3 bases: TGTGCCAGCAGCTTATTCTCGGGGACCCTAGGGGGCGAGCAGTACTTC. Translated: CASSLFSGTLGGEQYF. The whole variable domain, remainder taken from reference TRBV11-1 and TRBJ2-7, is EAEVAQSPRYKITEKSQAVAFWCDPISGHATLYWYRQILGQGPELLVQFQDESVVDDSQLPKDRFSAERLKGVDSTLKIQPAELGDSAMYLCASSLFSGTLGGEQYFGPGTRLTVT.

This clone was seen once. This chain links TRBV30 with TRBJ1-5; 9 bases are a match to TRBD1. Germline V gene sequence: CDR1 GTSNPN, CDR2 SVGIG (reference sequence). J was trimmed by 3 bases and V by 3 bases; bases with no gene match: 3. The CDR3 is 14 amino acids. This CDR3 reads CAWRDRGFNQPQHF. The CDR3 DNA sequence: TGTGCCTGGAGGGACAGGGGCTTCAATCAGCCCCAGCATTTT.

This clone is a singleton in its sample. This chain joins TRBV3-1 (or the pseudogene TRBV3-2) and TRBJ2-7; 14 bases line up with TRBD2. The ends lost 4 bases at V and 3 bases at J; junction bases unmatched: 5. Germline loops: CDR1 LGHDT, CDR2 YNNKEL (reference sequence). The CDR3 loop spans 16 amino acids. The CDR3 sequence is CASSLGLAGGFYEQYF. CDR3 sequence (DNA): TGTGCCAGCAGCCTCGGACTAGCGGGAGGTTTCTACGAGCAGTACTTC.

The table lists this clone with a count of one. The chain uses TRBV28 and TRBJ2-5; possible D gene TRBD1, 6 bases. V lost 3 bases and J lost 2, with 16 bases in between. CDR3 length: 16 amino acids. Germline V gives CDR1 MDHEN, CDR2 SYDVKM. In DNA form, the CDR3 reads TGTGCCAGCAGTTTGTCAGGGGCGCCCAGACAAGAGACCCAGTACTTC. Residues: CASSLSGAPRQETQYF.

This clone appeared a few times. This chain's CDR3 is CASSLFAQDGNQYF. The CDR3 DNA is TGTGCCAGCAGTTTATTTGCTCAGGACGGAAATCAGTACTTC. The chain couples TRBV27 to TRBJ2-7; D is ambiguous. CDR1 is MNHEY and CDR2 is SMNVEV in the germline V gene (reference sequence). Deletions cut 1 base from V and 10 bases from J, with 17 bases between. The CDR3 length is 14 residues.

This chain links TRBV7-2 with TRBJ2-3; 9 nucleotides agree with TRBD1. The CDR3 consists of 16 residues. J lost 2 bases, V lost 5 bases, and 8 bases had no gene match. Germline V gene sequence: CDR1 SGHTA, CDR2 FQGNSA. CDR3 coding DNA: TGTGCCAGCAGCCCGATAGGACAGGGGTACACAGATACGCAGTATTTT. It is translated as CASSPIGQGYTDTQYF.

CDR3 in DNA: TGTGCCAGCAGCTTATTGGGTTCCTGGGGGAACACTGAAGCTTTCTTT. It translates to CASSLLGSWGNTEAFF. V is TRBV5-6 and J is TRBJ1-1; D call uncertain. CDR1 is SGHDT, CDR2 YYEEEE, per germline. The CDR3 has 16 residues. V lost 2 bases and J 1 base, leaving 15 bases between the germline ends. The complete variable domain, with remaining parts taken from reference TRBV5-6 and TRBJ1-1, reads DAGVTQSPTHLIKTRGQQVTLRCSPKSGHDTVSWYQQALGQGPQFIFQYYEEEERQRGNFPDRFSGHQFPNYSSELNVNALLLGDSALYLCASSLLGSWGNTEAFFGQGTRLTVV.

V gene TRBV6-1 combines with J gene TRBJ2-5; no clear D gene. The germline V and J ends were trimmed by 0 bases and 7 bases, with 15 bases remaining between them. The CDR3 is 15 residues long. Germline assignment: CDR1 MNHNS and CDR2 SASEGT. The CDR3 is CASSEALRVWGTQYF. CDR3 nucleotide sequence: TGTGCCAGCAGTGAAGCGCTTCGAGTGTGGGGGACCCAGTACTTC.

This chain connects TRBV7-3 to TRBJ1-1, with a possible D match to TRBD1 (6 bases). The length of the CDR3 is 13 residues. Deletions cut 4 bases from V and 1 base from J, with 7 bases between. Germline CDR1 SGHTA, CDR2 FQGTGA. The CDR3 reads CASSSQGNTEAFF. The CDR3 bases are TGTGCCAGCAGCTCACAGGGGAACACTGAAGCTTTCTTT.

DNA for the CDR3: TGTGCCATCAGTGAGTCGCTTTCCGGGAATTCACCCCTCCACTTT. The encoded protein is CAISESLSGNSPLHF. The chain employs TRBV10-3 and TRBJ1-6; D not certain. Per the germline V gene, CDR1 is ENHRY and CDR2 is SYGVKD. Trimming stripped 0 bases from V and 7 bases from J, with 10 bases between. This CDR3 has 15 amino acids.

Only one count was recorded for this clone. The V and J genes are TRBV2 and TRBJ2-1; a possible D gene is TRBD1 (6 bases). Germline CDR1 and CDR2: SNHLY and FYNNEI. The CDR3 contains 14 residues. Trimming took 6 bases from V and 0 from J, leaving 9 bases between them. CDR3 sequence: CASRGQSSYNEQFF. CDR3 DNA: TGTGCCAGCAGAGGACAGAGCTCCTACAATGAGCAGTTCTTC.

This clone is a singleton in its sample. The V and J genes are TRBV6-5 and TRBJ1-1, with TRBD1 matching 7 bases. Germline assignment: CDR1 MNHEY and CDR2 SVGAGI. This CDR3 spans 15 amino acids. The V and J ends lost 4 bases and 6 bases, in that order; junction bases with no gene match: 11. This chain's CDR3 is CASSSYRQGLAEAFF. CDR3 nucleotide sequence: TGTGCCAGCAGTTCCTACCGACAGGGATTGGCTGAAGCTTTCTTT.

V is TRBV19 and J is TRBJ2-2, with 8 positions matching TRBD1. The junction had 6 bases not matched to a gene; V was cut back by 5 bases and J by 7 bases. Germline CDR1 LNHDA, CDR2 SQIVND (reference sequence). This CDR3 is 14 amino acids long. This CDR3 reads CASSWTGKYGELFF. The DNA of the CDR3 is TGTGCCAGTAGTTGGACAGGGAAGTACGGGGAGCTGTTTTTT.

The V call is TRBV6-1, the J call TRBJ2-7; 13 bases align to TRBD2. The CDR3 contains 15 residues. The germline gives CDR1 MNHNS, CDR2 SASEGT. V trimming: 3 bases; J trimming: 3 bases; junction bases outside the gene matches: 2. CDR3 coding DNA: TGTGCCAGCAGTGAGGGACTAGCGGGGTACTACGAGCAGTACTTC. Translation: CASSEGLAGYYEQYF.